This T cell receptor (beta chain) derives from a study of OX40 agonist ivuxolimab in advanced cancers. Repertoires were generated with immunoSEQ multiplex PCR, while TCRdb's copy carries only in-frame clones and drops some. This table holds about 33,000 clones, 84% found once. General study results and limits: Antigen specificity was not determined for the expanded peripheral T cells.

Trimming shortened V by 0 bases and J by 0 bases, and 7 bases separated the two germline ends. CDR3 length: 15 amino acids. Germline V gene sequence: CDR1 SGHRS, CDR2 YFSETQ. Of note for this clone: Its antigen is unknown.

The sequences come from CD4+ or CD8+ T cells sorted from blood, collected in a trial of the OX40 agonist ivuxolimab. The sequence was obtained from an adult with an advanced solid tumor such as melanoma, head and neck, liver or kidney cancer. The genes are TRBV5-1 and TRBJ2-1, with a weak D call TRBD1 (5 bases). CDR3 loop: CASSLGQSSYNEQFF. Written as DNA, the CDR3 is TGCGCCAGCAGCTTGGGACAGAGCTCCTACAATGAGCAGTTCTTC.